One T cell receptor beta chain is described in this entry. The data were taken from a study of shared T cell receptors in the human thymus. TCRdb's copy holds only in-frame clones and misses some; the assay was immunoSEQ multiplex PCR. This table has 500,000 to 850,000 clones, about 89% appearing once. The germline V gene encodes CDR1 LGHNT and CDR2 FRNRAP. This CDR3 is 14 amino acids long. V was shortened by 4 bases and J by 8 bases, with 17 bases between the two germline ends. In addition, the sample was reused for a study of human thymus T cells. That study adds: Resections from corrective heart surgery supplied the thymus tissue. Thymic and blood repertoires showed apparently biased V and J gene usage. Related research examined unrelated individuals and reported that their thymic repertoires overlapped highly.

V and J are TRBV12-5 and TRBJ1-1; D might be TRBD1 (5 bases). Sequencing input: thymocytes. The receptor comes from a boy in the first two years of life with a congenital heart defect. CDR3 region: CASGWDGVRGEAFF. The CDR3, as DNA: TGTGCTAGTGGTTGGGACGGGGTGCGGGGAGAAGCTTTCTTT.